The 25 T cell receptor beta chains presented below share a single source sample, sequenced in a study of low-dose radiotherapy and immunotherapy resistance in tumors. Both TCRalpha and TCRbeta chains were reverse transcribed with V-gene-specific primers. TCRs underwent 20 PCR cycles of amplification with a constant-region primer and V-primer adapter. TCRdb called the reads again in MiXCR, with one record for every CDR3 protein. The profile shows 9,500 to 15,000 distinct CDR3 sequences, roughly 72% of them singletons. Receptor source: a human donor with advanced metastatic prostate, ovarian, gallbladder or colorectal cancer (not recorded which). This table probably holds off-target reads from a library built for another chain.

The rearrangement links TRBV12-3 or TRBV12-4 to TRBJ1-1, with 8 bases fitting TRBD1. The CDR3 consists of 14 residues. V trimming: 4 bases; J trimming: 5 bases; junction bases outside the gene matches: 6. The CDR3 here is CASSSTGGYTEAFF. The CDR3 nucleotides are TGTGCCAGCAGTTCCACAGGGGGGTATACTGAAGCTTTCTTT.

This clonotype was observed a few times. The chain links TRBV5-4 to TRBJ2-1; possible D gene TRBD1, 6 bases. Germline lookup yields CDR1 SGHNT and CDR2 YYREEE (reference sequence). Trimming left V 1 base short and J 6 bases short, with 14 bases between. The CDR3 loop spans 15 amino acids. The CDR3 nucleotides read TGTGCCAGCAGCTTGTGGGGGCCCGGGGCCAATGAGCAGTTCTTC. Translation: CASSLWGPGANEQFF.

The gene calls are TRBV4-2 and TRBJ2-1, with a possible D match to TRBD2 (6 bases). Germline V gives CDR1 LGHNA, CDR2 YNFKEQ. The CDR3 totals 14 residues. The germline V and J ends were trimmed by 0 bases and 5 bases, with 8 bases remaining between them. The CDR3 DNA sequence: TGTGCCAGCAGCCAAGACCCGGGAGACAATGAGCAGTTCTTC. It translates to CASSQDPGDNEQFF.

The chain recombines TRBV6-1 with TRBJ2-4; D possibly corresponds to TRBD2 (6 bases). The CDR3 runs to 15 residues. The V gene lost 7 bases and the J gene lost 0 bases, with 13 bases spanning the gap. CDR1 MNHNS and CDR2 SASEGT come from the germline V gene. The CDR3 reads CASTAGSGAKNIQYF. CDR3 in DNA: TGTGCCAGCACCGCGGGTAGCGGAGCCAAAAACATTCAGTACTTC.

This rearrangement joins TRBV20-1 to TRBJ2-3; 8 bases map to TRBD2. V was clipped by 6 bases and J by 4 bases; unmatched bases: 12. This CDR3 comprises 15 residues. CDR1 and CDR2 from the germline V gene are DFQATT and SNEGSKA (reference sequence). CDR3 in amino acids: CSAEGREAPPDTQYF. In nucleotides, the CDR3 is TGCAGTGCCGAGGGGCGGGAGGCCCCTCCAGATACGCAGTATTTT.

The gene calls are TRBV4-3 and TRBJ2-7; D gene ambiguous. The germline V gene encodes CDR1 LGHNA and CDR2 YSLEER. The CDR3 has 13 residues. Trimming cost V 0 bases and J 6 bases, with 9 bases left between them. The chain's CDR3 is CASSQDRAGEQYF. DNA for the CDR3: TGCGCCAGCAGCCAAGATCGGGCAGGCGAGCAGTACTTC.

The gene calls are TRBV21-1 and TRBJ2-3; the listed D gene, TRBD2, was not tested against the DNA. TRBV21-1 is given as a pseudogene. The CDR3 is made up of 15 amino acids. In DNA form, the CDR3 reads TGTGCCAGCAGCAAAGGGGGAGACAGCACAGATACGCAGTATTTT. This encodes CASSKGGDSTDTQYF.

This sequence joins TRBV12-3 or TRBV12-4 and TRBJ2-1, with TRBD1 matching 8 bases. The CDR3 spans 15 residues. J was trimmed by 5 bases and V by 5 bases; bases with no gene match: 8. CDR3 loop: CASSAGQGANNEQFF. CDR3 DNA sequence: TGTGCCAGCAGTGCCGGCCAGGGGGCGAACAATGAGCAGTTCTTC.

This clonotype has a handful of counts. The V gene is TRBV14, the J gene TRBJ2-2, with 7 positions matching TRBD1. The CDR3 runs 16 residues. CDR1 SGHDN and CDR2 FVKESK come from the germline V gene. Trimming at V came to 2 bases and at J to 3 bases, leaving 6 bases not matched to a gene. CDR3 nucleotides: TGTGCCAGCAGCCAAACACAGGGGTCGCACACCGGGGAGCTGTTTTTT. This sequence encodes CASSQTQGSHTGELFF.

This clonotype was recorded only once. V gene TRBV5-6 combines with J gene TRBJ2-5; 8 bases line up with TRBD2. V shed 1 base and J 5 bases; nucleotides not matched to a gene: 7. CDR1 and CDR2 (germline): SGHDT, YYEEEE. The CDR3 is 15 amino acids. The CDR3 here is CASSLFAGGGETQYF. For the CDR3, the DNA is TGTGCCAGCAGCTTGTTCGCGGGGGGCGGCGAGACCCAGTACTTC.

This clonotype was observed a handful of times. The J gene is TRBJ2-2, the V gene TRBV28; possible D gene TRBD2, 6 bases. This CDR3 is 13 amino acids long. Trimming shortened V by 4 bases and J by 4 bases, and 7 bases separated the two germline ends. The germline V gene encodes CDR1 MDHEN and CDR2 SYDVKM. In nucleotides, the CDR3 is TGTGCCAGCAGTTCAGCGGGCACCGGGGAGCTGTTTTTT. This sequence encodes CASSSAGTGELFF.

The count of this clonotype is one. The V gene is TRBV20-1, the J gene TRBJ2-3; either TRBD1 or TRBD2 may fit D (5 bases each). The V end was cut by 0 bases, the J end by 6 bases, with 25 bases between. This CDR3 spans 18 amino acids. Germline V gives CDR1 DFQATT, CDR2 SNEGSKA (reference sequence). CDR3 sequence: CSARDPRGARVDADTQYF. The DNA for the CDR3 is TGCAGTGCTAGAGATCCCCGAGGGGCCCGGGTTGATGCGGATACGCAGTATTTT.

The chain joins TRBV18 to TRBJ1-1; 9 nucleotides agree with TRBD1. V was pared by 3 bases and J by 4 bases, with 6 bases of the junction left unmatched. In germline, CDR1 is KGHSH, CDR2 LQKENI. The CDR3 loop spans 15 amino acids. The CDR3 protein is CASSPTGQGSTEAFF. As DNA, the CDR3 is TGTGCCAGCTCACCTACCGGACAGGGGAGCACTGAAGCTTTCTTT.

V is TRBV6-5 and J is TRBJ2-1; D uncertain. V was pared by 3 bases and J by 10 bases, with 13 bases between. The CDR3 is made up of 13 amino acids. CDR1 is MNHEY and CDR2 is SVGAGI in the germline V gene. CDR3 sequence: CASSYTPAWEQFF. CDR3 nucleotide sequence: TGTGCCAGCAGTTATACGCCCGCATGGGAGCAGTTCTTC.

CDR3 amino acids: CASRRTASSYNEQFF. For the CDR3, the DNA is TGTGCCAGCAGACGGACGGCTAGCTCCTACAATGAGCAGTTCTTC. This rearrangement joins TRBV7-8 to TRBJ2-1; D is uncertain. The CDR3 extends over 15 amino acids. Trimming shortened V by 6 bases and J by 0 bases, and 12 bases separated the two germline ends. Per the germline V gene, CDR1 is SGHVS and CDR2 is FQNEAQ.

This clonotype appeared a single time. The chain carries TRBV4-3 and TRBJ2-1; 9 bases line up with TRBD1. With 4 bases clipped from V and 8 bases from J, the junction kept 3 bases outside the gene matches. The CDR3 covers 13 residues. Germline CDR1 reads LGHNA; CDR2 reads YSLEER. CDR3 sequence: CASSPDRGDEQFF. CDR3 sequence (DNA): TGCGCCAGCAGCCCTGACAGGGGGGATGAGCAGTTCTTC.

This clonotype was found once. J is TRBJ2-7 and V is TRBV29-1; possible D gene TRBD1, 6 bases. This CDR3 is built from 14 residues. V was trimmed by 3 bases and J by 0 bases, leaving 12 bases between them. Looked up from germline, CDR1 is SQVTM and CDR2 is ANQGSEA. In DNA, the CDR3 is TGCAGCGTTGACGACAGGCCGAGCTCCTACGAGCAGTACTTC. Translated, it gives CSVDDRPSSYEQYF.

The V gene is TRBV29-1, the J gene TRBJ2-7, with TRBD2 identical over 12 bases. The CDR3 totals 13 residues. V dropped 4 bases and J dropped 6; count of bases not matched to a gene: 4. Germline V CDR1 and CDR2: SQVTM, ANQGSEA. The CDR3: CSVGLAGAGEQYF. CDR3 coding DNA: TGCAGCGTTGGACTAGCGGGGGCGGGCGAGCAGTACTTC.

The chain joins TRBV7-2 to TRBJ2-5; D unclear. This CDR3 region has 12 residues. From germline, CDR1 is SGHTA and CDR2 FQGNSA. The V and J ends lost 4 bases and 5 bases respectively, with 8 bases between them. The CDR3 is CASSWEGETQYF. The CDR3, as DNA: TGTGCCAGCAGCTGGGAAGGGGAGACCCAGTACTTC.

This sequence joins TRBV10-3 and TRBJ2-1, with 10 bases identical to TRBD2. Germline CDR1 and CDR2: ENHRY and SYGVKD. The trim removed 5 bases at V and 0 bases at J, leaving 4 bases unmatched. The length of the CDR3 is 16 residues. CDR3 nucleotides: TGTGCCATCAGTCCGGCTAGCGGGAGCTCCTACAATGAGCAGTTCTTC. Protein sequence: CAISPASGSSYNEQFF.

This chain links TRBV5-1 with TRBJ2-1; 10 bases are shared with TRBD2. Germline V gene lookup returns CDR1 SGHRS and CDR2 YFSETQ. V lost 0 bases to trimming and J lost 7 bases; unmatched junction nucleotides: 7. This CDR3 is 16 amino acids long. This chain's CDR3 is CASSLGGSGRPNEQFF. In DNA, the CDR3 is TGCGCCAGCAGCTTGGGAGGTAGCGGGAGGCCTAATGAGCAGTTCTTC. The full variable domain, rest sourced from reference TRBV5-1 and TRBJ2-1, is KAGVTQTPRYLIKTRGQQVTLSCSPISGHRSVSWYQQTPGQGLQFLFEYFSETQRNKGNFPGRFSGRQFSNSRSEMNVSTLELGDSALYLCASSLGGSGRPNEQFFGPGTRLTVL.

The V and J genes are TRBV19 and TRBJ1-1; maybe TRBD1 (6 bases). This CDR3 contains 14 residues. Per the germline V gene, CDR1 is LNHDA and CDR2 is SQIVND (reference sequence). Deletions cut 3 bases from V and 2 bases from J, with 10 bases between. CDR3 nucleotide sequence: TGTGCCAGTAGTATCCCCAGGGGTAACACTGAAGCTTTCTTT. It specifies CASSIPRGNTEAFF.

The chain has TRBV7-9 and TRBJ1-4; D perhaps matches TRBD1 (6 bases). The CDR3 covers 14 residues. With 5 bases removed from V and 7 bases from J, the gap between germline ends came to 14 bases. Germline CDR1 and CDR2: SEHNR and FQNEAQ (reference sequence). The CDR3 here is CASSLGAWREKLFF. In DNA form, the CDR3 reads TGTGCCAGCAGCCTGGGGGCTTGGCGTGAAAAACTGTTTTTT.

The chain uses TRBV6-2 or TRBV6-3 and TRBJ2-7; no clear D gene. Deletions cut 0 bases from V and 6 bases from J, with 3 bases between. CDR3 length: 11 residues. Germline V gene sequence: CDR1 MNHEY, CDR2 SVGEGT. CDR3 sequence (DNA): TGTGCCAGCAGTTACTCGACCGAGCAGTACTTC. It yields the protein CASSYSTEQYF.

This chain joins TRBV7-2 and TRBJ2-1; 11 positions agree with TRBD2. The CDR3 spans 16 residues. The germline gives CDR1 SGHTA, CDR2 FQGNSA. Germline trimming cut 1 base from V and 1 base from J; bases unmatched to any gene: 0. This CDR3 reads CASSLVAGGSYNEQFF. Here the CDR3 DNA reads TGTGCCAGCAGCTTAGTAGCGGGAGGGTCCTACAATGAGCAGTTCTTC.